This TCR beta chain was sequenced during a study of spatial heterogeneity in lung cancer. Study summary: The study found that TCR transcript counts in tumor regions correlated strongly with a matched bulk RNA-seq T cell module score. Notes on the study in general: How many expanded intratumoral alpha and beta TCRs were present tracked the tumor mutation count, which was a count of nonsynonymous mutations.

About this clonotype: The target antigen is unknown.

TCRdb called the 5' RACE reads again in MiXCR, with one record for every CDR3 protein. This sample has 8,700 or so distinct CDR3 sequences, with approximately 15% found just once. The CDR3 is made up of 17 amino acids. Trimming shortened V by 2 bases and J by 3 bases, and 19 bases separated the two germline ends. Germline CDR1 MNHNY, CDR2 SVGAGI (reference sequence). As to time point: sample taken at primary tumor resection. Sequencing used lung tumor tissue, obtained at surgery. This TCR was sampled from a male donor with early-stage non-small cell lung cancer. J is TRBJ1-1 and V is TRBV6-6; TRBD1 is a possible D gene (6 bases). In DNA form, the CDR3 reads TGTGCCAGCAGTTACAGCACAGGGTTACCAAGGGACACTGAAGCTTTCTTT. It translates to CASSYSTGLPRDTEAFF.